The clone carrying this T cell receptor (delta chain) is judged medium-sized. Germline values: CDR1 GEAIGNYY, CDR2 EKD. The length of the CDR3 is 23 residues. V trimming: 0 bases; J trimming: 0 bases; junction bases outside the gene matches: 26. This record comes from a study of gamma-delta T cells after stem cell transplantation. TCRdb re-called clones from the RT-PCR reads via CATT. The table has over 2,000 delta-chain clones, less than 8% seen once; the top ten hold under 13%. The sequenced sample was gamma-delta T cells. The receptor was isolated from a human donor. It is not recorded whose cells these are; they may come from a transplant donor. The rearrangement uses TRDV2 and TRDJ1, with 8 bases fitting TRDD3. Here the CDR3 reads CACDTGSLVLGGHQGKDTDKLIF. Here the CDR3 DNA reads TGTGCCTGTGACACCGGCTCCCTCGTACTGGGGGGCCACCAGGGAAAGGACACCGATAAACTCATCTTT.